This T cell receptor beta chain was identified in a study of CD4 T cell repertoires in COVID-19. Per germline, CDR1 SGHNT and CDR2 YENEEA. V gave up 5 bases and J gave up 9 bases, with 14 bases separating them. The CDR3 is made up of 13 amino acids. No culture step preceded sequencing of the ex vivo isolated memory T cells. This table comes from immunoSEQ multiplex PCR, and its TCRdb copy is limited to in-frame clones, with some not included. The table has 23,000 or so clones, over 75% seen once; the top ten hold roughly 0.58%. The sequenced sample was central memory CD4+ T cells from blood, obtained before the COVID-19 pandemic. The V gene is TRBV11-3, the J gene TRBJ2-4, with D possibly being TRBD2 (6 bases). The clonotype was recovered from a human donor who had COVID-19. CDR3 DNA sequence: TGTGCCAGCAGCCAACTGTCCGGGGGCATTCAGTACTTC. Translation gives CASSQLSGGIQYF.